Listed below are T cell receptor beta chains from one sample, sequenced in a study of cytomegalovirus exposure and HLA in healthy donors. The method was immunoSEQ multiplex PCR; TCRdb's version includes in-frame clones alone and lacks a portion of them. The sample includes about 170,000 clones, around four fifths of them seen just once. The sequencing input was PBMCs. The receptors here all came from a female donor in good health and CMV-seronegative. The CDR3 runs from the conserved cysteine through the conserved F or W. The order of the fields is V gene, CDR3 length, J gene, clone size, D gene, CDR3 DNA, CDR3 protein. The D gene is left open where the match is weak. Clone size appears in some rows only: once, few, many, or a class for an expanded clone.

V gene: TRBV28
CDR3 length: 15
J gene: TRBJ2-7
clone size: .
D gene: TRBD2
CDR3 DNA: TGTGCCAGCAGTTCCCTCACGGCGGGAGCCGGCGAGCAGTACTTC
CDR3 protein: CASSSLTAGAGEQYF

V gene: TRBV5-1
CDR3 length: 16
J gene: TRBJ1-1
clone size: .
D gene: .
CDR3 DNA: TGCGCCAGCAGCTTGGTGACCTTCAAGGGGGACACTGAAGCTTTCTTT
CDR3 protein: CASSLVTFKGDTEAFF

V gene: TRBV28
CDR3 length: 14
J gene: TRBJ1-2
clone size: .
D gene: TRBD1
CDR3 DNA: TGTGCCAGCAGTTTAATAAGACAGGGAGGTGGCTACACCTTC
CDR3 protein: CASSLIRQGGGYTF

V gene: TRBV30
CDR3 length: 14
J gene: TRBJ1-1
clone size: few
D gene: TRBD1
CDR3 DNA: TGTGCCTGGAGTGTACAGGGGGCGCGAACTGAAGCTTTCTTT
CDR3 protein: CAWSVQGARTEAFF

V gene: TRBV27
CDR3 length: 12
J gene: TRBJ1-2
clone size: .
D gene: .
CDR3 DNA: TGTGCCAGCAGACGGGGGAGCTATGGCTACACCTTC
CDR3 protein: CASRRGSYGYTF

V gene: TRBV28
CDR3 length: 14
J gene: TRBJ2-7
clone size: .
D gene: TRBD2
CDR3 DNA: TGTGCCAGCACCCCGACTAGCGGGGCCTACGAGCAGTACTTC
CDR3 protein: CASTPTSGAYEQYF

V gene: TRBV11-3
CDR3 length: 12
J gene: TRBJ2-1
clone size: .
D gene: .
CDR3 DNA: TGTGCCAGCAGCTTAGTGGGGCGAGAGCAGTTCTTC
CDR3 protein: CASSLVGREQFF

V gene: TRBV15
CDR3 length: 14
J gene: TRBJ1-6
clone size: .
D gene: TRBD1
CDR3 DNA: TGTGCCACCAGATTGACAGGGGATAATTCACCCCTCCACTTT
CDR3 protein: CATRLTGDNSPLHF

V gene: TRBV5-1
CDR3 length: 16
J gene: TRBJ2-6
clone size: .
D gene: .
CDR3 DNA: TGCGCCAGCAGCTTGTTACAACAAACTGGGGCCAACGTCCTGACTTTC
CDR3 protein: CASSLLQQTGANVLTF

V gene: TRBV6-5
CDR3 length: 15
J gene: TRBJ1-4
clone size: .
D gene: TRBD1
CDR3 DNA: TGTGCCAGCAGTTACGAGGGGACAGGGAGGGAAAAACTGTTTTTT
CDR3 protein: CASSYEGTGREKLFF

V gene: TRBV28
CDR3 length: 15
J gene: TRBJ1-5
clone size: few
D gene: .
CDR3 DNA: TGTGCCAGCAGTTTACTGCCGGTCGGTAATCAGCCCCAGCATTTT
CDR3 protein: CASSLLPVGNQPQHF

V gene: TRBV5-1
CDR3 length: 14
J gene: TRBJ2-7
clone size: .
D gene: .
CDR3 DNA: TGCGCCAGCAGCCTCAGGTCCCTCTCCTACGAGCAGTACTTC
CDR3 protein: CASSLRSLSYEQYF

V gene: TRBV29-1
CDR3 length: 12
J gene: TRBJ1-1
clone size: .
D gene: .
CDR3 DNA: TGCAGCGTTGAAGAGGGGGGATTTGAAGCTTTCTTT
CDR3 protein: CSVEEGGFEAFF

V gene: TRBV6-5
CDR3 length: 14
J gene: TRBJ2-5
clone size: .
D gene: .
CDR3 DNA: TGTGCCAGCAGTTACTCGACCCCCAGGGAGACCCAGTACTTC
CDR3 protein: CASSYSTPRETQYF

V gene: TRBV30
CDR3 length: 14
J gene: TRBJ2-7
clone size: .
D gene: .
CDR3 DNA: TGTGCCTGGAGTACTGTCCCAAGCTCCTACGAGCAGTACTTC
CDR3 protein: CAWSTVPSSYEQYF

V gene: TRBV28
CDR3 length: 15
J gene: TRBJ1-4
clone size: few
D gene: .
CDR3 DNA: TGTGCCAGCAGTCTTGGGGGCGCGGCTAATGAAAAACTGTTTTTT
CDR3 protein: CASSLGGAANEKLFF

V gene: TRBV7-7
CDR3 length: 18
J gene: TRBJ2-1
clone size: .
D gene: TRBD2
CDR3 DNA: TGTGCTAGCAGCTTAGTAGCGGGAGGGCTTGGCTCCTACAATGAGCAGTTCTTC
CDR3 protein: CASSLVAGGLGSYNEQFF

V gene: TRBV7-9
CDR3 length: 13
J gene: TRBJ1-2
clone size: .
D gene: .
CDR3 DNA: TGTGCCAGCAGCATGGACACCGCCAGTGGCTACACCTTC
CDR3 protein: CASSMDTASGYTF

V gene: TRBV7-8
CDR3 length: 13
J gene: TRBJ1-2
clone size: .
D gene: .
CDR3 DNA: TGTGCCAGCAGCTTGGGGGGTGACTATGGCTACACCTTC
CDR3 protein: CASSLGGDYGYTF

V gene: TRBV7-6
CDR3 length: 14
J gene: TRBJ2-1
clone size: .
D gene: TRBD2
CDR3 DNA: TGTGCCAGCACCAAGGGACTAGCGGGAGATGAGCAGTTCTTC
CDR3 protein: CASTKGLAGDEQFF

V gene: TRBV10-1
CDR3 length: 15
J gene: TRBJ2-7
clone size: .
D gene: TRBD2
CDR3 DNA: TGCGCCAGCAGTGAGTACCTAGCGGGTACCTACGAGCAGTACTTC
CDR3 protein: CASSEYLAGTYEQYF

V gene: TRBV7-3
CDR3 length: 16
J gene: TRBJ2-2
clone size: .
D gene: .
CDR3 DNA: TGTGCCAGCAGCTTAAATGCCCAGGGGAACACCGGGGAGCTGTTTTTT
CDR3 protein: CASSLNAQGNTGELFF

V gene: TRBV28
CDR3 length: 12
J gene: TRBJ1-5
clone size: .
D gene: .
CDR3 DNA: TGTGCCAGCAGTTCGATTGGGGCACTCTGGCATTTT
CDR3 protein: CASSSIGALWHF

V gene: TRBV28
CDR3 length: 15
J gene: TRBJ2-7
clone size: few
D gene: TRBD1
CDR3 DNA: TGTGCCAGCAGTTTATATCGGACAGGGGCGTACGAGCAGTACTTC
CDR3 protein: CASSLYRTGAYEQYF

V gene: TRBV30
CDR3 length: 14
J gene: TRBJ2-1
clone size: once
D gene: TRBD1
CDR3 DNA: TGTGCCTGGAGTGTAGGGACAGGGACCAATGAGCAGTTCTTC
CDR3 protein: CAWSVGTGTNEQFF

V gene: TRBV7-3
CDR3 length: 15
J gene: TRBJ1-2
clone size: .
D gene: TRBD1
CDR3 DNA: TGTGCCAGCAGCTTAGACAGGGGTCCGGGCTATGGCTACACCTTC
CDR3 protein: CASSLDRGPGYGYTF